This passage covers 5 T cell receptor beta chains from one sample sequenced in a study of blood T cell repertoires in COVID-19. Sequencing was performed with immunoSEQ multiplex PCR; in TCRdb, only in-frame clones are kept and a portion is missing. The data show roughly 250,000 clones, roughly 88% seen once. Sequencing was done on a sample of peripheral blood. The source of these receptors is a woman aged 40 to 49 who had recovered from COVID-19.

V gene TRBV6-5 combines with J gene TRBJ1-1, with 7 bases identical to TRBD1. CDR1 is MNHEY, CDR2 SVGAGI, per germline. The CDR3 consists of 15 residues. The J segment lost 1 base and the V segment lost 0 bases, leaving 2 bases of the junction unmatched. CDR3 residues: CASSYSNRGNTEAFF. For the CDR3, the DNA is TGTGCCAGCAGTTACTCAAACAGGGGGAACACTGAAGCTTTCTTT.

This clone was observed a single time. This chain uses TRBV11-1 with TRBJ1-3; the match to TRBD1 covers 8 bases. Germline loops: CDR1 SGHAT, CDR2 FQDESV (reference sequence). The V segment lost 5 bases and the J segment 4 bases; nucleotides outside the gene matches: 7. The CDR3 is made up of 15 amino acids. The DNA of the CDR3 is TGTGCCAGCAGCCCTCGGACAGGGACCGGAAACACCATATATTTT. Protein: CASSPRTGTGNTIYF.

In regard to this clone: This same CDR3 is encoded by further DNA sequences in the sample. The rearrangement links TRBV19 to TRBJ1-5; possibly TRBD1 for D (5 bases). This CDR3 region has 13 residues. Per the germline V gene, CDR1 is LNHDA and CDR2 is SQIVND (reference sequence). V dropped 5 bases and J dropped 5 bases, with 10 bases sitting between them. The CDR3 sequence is CASSLQGYQPQHF. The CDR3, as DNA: TGTGCCAGTAGTCTCCAGGGTTATCAGCCCCAGCATTTT.

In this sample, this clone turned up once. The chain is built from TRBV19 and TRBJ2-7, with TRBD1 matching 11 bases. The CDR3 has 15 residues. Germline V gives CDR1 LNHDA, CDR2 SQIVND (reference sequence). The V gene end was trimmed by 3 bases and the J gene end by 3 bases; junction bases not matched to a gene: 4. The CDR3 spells CASSIGGTGGYEQYF. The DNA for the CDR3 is TGTGCCAGTAGTATCGGGGGGACAGGGGGCTACGAGCAGTACTTC.

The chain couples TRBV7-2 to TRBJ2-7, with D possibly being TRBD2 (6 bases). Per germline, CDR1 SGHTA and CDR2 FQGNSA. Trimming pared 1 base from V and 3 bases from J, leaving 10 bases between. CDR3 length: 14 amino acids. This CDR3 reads CASSLEVGGYEQYF. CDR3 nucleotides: TGTGCCAGCAGCTTAGAGGTGGGAGGCTACGAGCAGTACTTC.